This T cell receptor beta chain was found in a study of beta chain features in type 1 diabetes. Of the isolated RNA, all was reverse transcribed, and so the sequenced material was expressed TCRB transcripts. Using immunoSEQ multiplex PCR, the repertoire was profiled, and TCRdb retains in-frame clones only, with some absent. The repertoire holds hundreds of thousands of clones, roughly 16% seen once, with 0.093% in the top ten. The germline gives CDR1 KGHSH, CDR2 LQKENI. The CDR3 sequence is 14 residues long. The V and J ends lost 4 bases and 7 bases, in that order; junction bases with no gene match: 4.

The sequencing sample was made of naive CD4+ T cells from blood. The rearrangement joins TRBV18 to TRBJ1-4; 9 nucleotides align to TRBD1. The origin of this receptor is a young man in good health. CDR3: CASSRGTGIEKLFF. The CDR3 nucleotides are TGTGCCAGCTCACGTGGGACAGGGATTGAAAAACTGTTTTTT.